Shown below are 30 T cell receptor beta chains from a single sample sequenced in a study of T cell responses to AZD1222 COVID-19 vaccine. Assay: immunoSEQ multiplex PCR; the TCRdb copy retains only in-frame clones and omits some. The sample lists 96,000 or so clones, 80% to 90% seen once, with around 1.5% in the top ten. Source: peripheral blood, taken on day 0 of AZD1222 vaccination. These receptor sequences come from an adult in good health.

The rearrangement uses TRBV2 and TRBJ2-1; D perhaps matches TRBD1 (6 bases). The CDR3 runs 12 residues. Germline CDR1 reads SNHLY; CDR2 reads FYNNEI. The germline V and J ends were trimmed by 10 bases and 7 bases, with 14 bases remaining between them. CDR3 sequence: CATPATGNEQFF. In DNA, the CDR3 is TGTGCCACCCCAGCCACAGGGAATGAGCAGTTCTTC. The complete variable domain, with remaining parts taken from reference TRBV2 and TRBJ2-1, reads EPEVTQTPSHQVTQMGQEVILRCVPISNHLYFYWYRQILGQKVEFLVSFYNNEISEKSEIFDDQFSVERPDGSNFTLKIRSTKLEDSAMYFCATPATGNEQFFGPGTRLTVL.

This clone has only a few counts. V gene TRBV30 combines with J gene TRBJ2-7, with 8 bases fitting TRBD1. CDR1 is GTSNPN and CDR2 is SVGIG in the germline V gene (reference sequence). V dropped 4 bases and J dropped 3; count of bases not matched to a gene: 11. The CDR3 is 15 residues long. The CDR3: CAWNKRDRGDYEQYF. CDR3 DNA: TGTGCCTGGAACAAGCGAGACAGGGGCGACTACGAGCAGTACTTC.

The rearrangement joins TRBV7-3 to TRBJ2-3, with TRBD2 matching 13 bases. The V segment lost 4 bases and the J segment 3 bases; nucleotides outside the gene matches: 4. CDR3 length: 16 amino acids. The germline CDR1 and CDR2 sequences are SGHTA and FQGTGA. As DNA, the CDR3 is TGTGCCAGCAGCTCTGGGACTAGCGGGGTGACAGATACGCAGTATTTT. Its translation is CASSSGTSGVTDTQYF.

This clone has a single count. The J gene is TRBJ2-1, the V gene TRBV11-3, with 8 positions matching TRBD1. CDR1 and CDR2 (germline): SGHNT, YENEEA. The V and J ends lost 0 bases and 4 bases, in that order; junction bases with no gene match: 5. The CDR3 loop spans 16 amino acids. The CDR3 DNA sequence: TGTGCCAGCAGCTTAGAAGGACAGGGCGGTTACAATGAGCAGTTCTTC. Its protein is CASSLEGQGGYNEQFF.

The chain links TRBV13 to TRBJ1-2; D gene ambiguous. CDR3 size: 13 residues. The ends were cut back, 3 bases at V and 1 base at J, with 6 bases in the middle. Germline V gene sequence: CDR1 PRHDT, CDR2 FYEKMQ (reference sequence). The CDR3 nucleotides read TGTGCCAGCAGCTTCAGTCGTAACTATGGCTACACCTTC. It yields the protein CASSFSRNYGYTF.

The gene calls are TRBV29-1 and TRBJ2-1; tentatively, D is TRBD2 (5 bases). The V gene's germline CDR1 is SQVTM and CDR2 ANQGSEA. The V gene lost 7 bases and the J gene lost 7 bases, with 8 bases spanning the gap. The CDR3 totals 10 residues. The chain's CDR3 is CSARGNEQFF. The DNA for the CDR3 is TGCAGCGCACGAGGGAATGAGCAGTTCTTC.

This sequence joins TRBV6-5 and TRBJ1-4; D may be TRBD1 (5 bases). Trimming pared 2 bases from V and 5 bases from J, leaving 15 bases between. The CDR3 is made up of 16 amino acids. Germline CDR1 MNHEY, CDR2 SVGAGI. CDR3 DNA sequence: TGTGCCAGCAGTTACACGGGGGGGTCTTGGAATGAAAAACTGTTTTTT. Translated, it gives CASSYTGGSWNEKLFF.

The chain has TRBV4-3 and TRBJ1-4, with D uncertain. The V end was cut by 0 bases, the J end by 4 bases, with 15 bases between. The CDR3 runs to 17 residues. Per the germline V gene, CDR1 is LGHNA and CDR2 is YSLEER. The CDR3 region has the DNA TGCGCCAGCAGCCAAGATTCCCCTGCGAATAGTAATGAAAAACTGTTTTTT. Protein: CASSQDSPANSNEKLFF.

V usage is TRBV27 and J usage is TRBJ2-1; D may be TRBD1 (7 bases). The CDR3 runs 15 residues. Germline V gene lookup returns CDR1 MNHEY and CDR2 SMNVEV (reference sequence). V was trimmed by 5 bases and J by 6 bases, leaving 17 bases between them. In DNA, the CDR3 is TGTGCCAGCAGTCCTCGACCAGGGGGAGGCAATGAGCAGTTCTTC. The encoded protein is CASSPRPGGGNEQFF.

The rearrangement uses TRBV5-8 and TRBJ1-5; D is undetermined. V was pared by 1 base and J by 0 bases, with 8 bases between. Germline V lookup: CDR1 SGHTS, CDR2 YDEGEE. This CDR3 spans 15 amino acids. This CDR3 is CASSLRVNSNQPQHF. The DNA for the CDR3 is TGTGCCAGCAGCTTGAGAGTTAATAGCAATCAGCCCCAGCATTTT.

This clone has more than one count but fewer than ten. The chain links TRBV27 to TRBJ1-1; D is uncertain. This CDR3 is built from 15 residues. CDR1 is MNHEY, CDR2 SMNVEV, per germline (reference sequence). The ends were cut back, 0 bases at V and 7 bases at J, with 15 bases in the middle. CDR3 region: CASSLSWRSSSEAFF. The CDR3 DNA follows: TGTGCCAGCAGTTTATCCTGGCGGTCCTCCAGTGAAGCTTTCTTT.

This chain uses TRBV9 with TRBJ2-1; D is perhaps TRBD1 (5 bases). Trimming shortened V by 1 base and J by 4 bases, and 12 bases separated the two germline ends. The CDR3 is 15 amino acids. The V gene's germline CDR1 is SGDLS and CDR2 YYNGEE. CDR3 sequence: CASSVSGAPYNEQFF. CDR3 DNA sequence: TGTGCCAGCAGCGTAAGTGGGGCCCCTTACAATGAGCAGTTCTTC.

This clone was counted a few times. The chain uses TRBV5-1 and TRBJ2-3, with no clear D. The CDR3 runs 14 residues. Trimming removed 3 bases at V and 0 bases at J, with 8 bases between. Germline V gives CDR1 SGHRS, CDR2 YFSETQ. The CDR3 bases are TGCGCCAGCAGCTCACTTTCTAGCACAGATACGCAGTATTTT. It is translated as CASSSLSSTDTQYF.

The chain couples TRBV5-4 to TRBJ1-1; 7 positions match TRBD1. The CDR3 is made up of 14 amino acids. Looked up from germline, CDR1 is SGHNT and CDR2 is YYREEE (reference sequence). The V and J ends lost 3 bases and 2 bases, in that order; junction bases with no gene match: 4. The CDR3: CASSSTGDNTEAFF. CDR3 DNA sequence: TGTGCCAGCAGCTCTACAGGGGACAACACTGAAGCTTTCTTT.

The V call is TRBV4-3, the J call TRBJ1-2; D not resolved. The CDR3 is 15 residues long. V was pared by 0 bases and J by 8 bases, with 16 bases between. The V gene's germline CDR1 is LGHNA and CDR2 YSLEER. The CDR3: CASSQDLPTTRGYTF. CDR3 in DNA: TGCGCCAGCAGCCAAGATTTACCGACTACTCGGGGCTACACCTTC.

The V and J genes are TRBV11-3 and TRBJ1-2, with TRBD1 identical over 9 bases. The CDR3 length is 18 residues. Trimming cost V 5 bases and J 6 bases; bases outside gene matches: 19. Germline CDR1 SGHNT, CDR2 YENEEA. This CDR3 reads CASSARDRAHQTIDGYTF. Here the CDR3 DNA reads TGTGCCAGCAGCGCGAGGGACAGGGCTCACCAAACTATCGATGGCTACACCTTC.

This chain links TRBV4-3 with TRBJ2-7, with 9 bases matching TRBD2. Germline V CDR1 and CDR2: LGHNA, YSLEER. There are 15 residues in the CDR3. The V and J ends lost 4 bases and 3 bases, in that order; junction bases with no gene match: 7. This CDR3 reads CASSLETSGNYEQYF. The CDR3 coding sequence is TGCGCCAGCAGCCTTGAGACTAGCGGAAACTACGAGCAGTACTTC.

The chain joins TRBV28 to TRBJ2-7; 8 nucleotides match TRBD2. The CDR3 length is 16 residues. Unmatched junction bases numbered 11, after V lost 5 bases and J lost 2 bases. Per germline, CDR1 MDHEN and CDR2 SYDVKM. The chain's CDR3 is CASSPRGGTTTYEQYF. DNA of the CDR3: TGTGCCAGCAGTCCTCGGGGGGGTACAACCACCTACGAGCAGTACTTC.

This clone was seen a single time. The chain carries TRBV2 and TRBJ1-4; D is uncertain. CDR3 length equals 14 residues. V lost 5 bases, J lost 8 bases, and 15 bases lay in between. In germline, CDR1 is SNHLY, CDR2 FYNNEI. DNA for the CDR3: TGTGCCAGCAGTCTCGCCAGAGGATGGGAAAAACTGTTTTTT. The encoded protein is CASSLARGWEKLFF.

This chain connects TRBV4-1 to TRBJ2-3, with D tentatively TRBD1 or TRBD2 (5 bases each). Germline CDR1 and CDR2: MGHRA and YSYEKL. Between the trimmed V and J ends, which lost 1 base and 0 bases, there was a span of 11 bases. There are 16 residues in the CDR3. This chain's CDR3 is CASSQGRGPSTDTQYF. The CDR3 coding sequence is TGCGCCAGCAGCCAAGGTCGGGGCCCGAGCACAGATACGCAGTATTTT.

The chain couples TRBV12-3 or TRBV12-4 to TRBJ2-7; unclear D gene. This CDR3 has 10 residues. The V end lost 2 bases, the J end lost 4 bases, and 0 bases lay between the germline ends. CDR3 residues: CASSLYEQYF. The CDR3 DNA follows: TGTGCCAGCAGTTTATACGAGCAGTACTTC.

The CDR3 region is CAISGGQGTDTQYF. The CDR3 nucleotides read TGTGCCATCAGTGGTGGCCAGGGAACAGATACGCAGTATTTT. The V and J genes are TRBV10-3 and TRBJ2-3; TRBD1 might be the D (5 bases). Per germline, CDR1 ENHRY and CDR2 SYGVKD. The CDR3 runs to 14 residues. With 4 bases removed from V and 3 bases from J, the gap between germline ends came to 11 bases.

The count of this clone is one. This chain connects TRBV7-8 to TRBJ2-7; a weak D match, TRBD2 (7 bases). Germline V CDR1 and CDR2: SGHVS, FQNEAQ. The CDR3 has 15 residues. The V gene lost 2 bases and the J gene lost 2 bases, with 13 bases spanning the gap. The DNA of the CDR3 is TGTGCCAGCAGCTTAAGGGGGGGGACACCCTACGAGCAGTACTTC. Amino acid sequence: CASSLRGGTPYEQYF.

The chain has TRBV7-9 and TRBJ2-7; 7 bases are shared with TRBD1. J gave up 6 bases and V 8 bases, and 10 bases lay outside the gene matches. The V gene's germline CDR1 is SEHNR and CDR2 FQNEAQ (reference sequence). This CDR3 spans 13 amino acids. CDR3 nucleotides: TGTGCCAGCGAACCCACAGGGGTTAGCGAGCAGTACTTC. The encoded protein is CASEPTGVSEQYF.

The chain carries TRBV30 and TRBJ2-1, with 8 bases lining up with TRBD2. The junction had 7 bases not matched to a gene; V was cut back by 5 bases and J by 4 bases. CDR1 and CDR2 from the germline V gene are GTSNPN and SVGIG (reference sequence). This CDR3 region has 14 residues. In nucleotides, the CDR3 is TGTGCCTGGGGGGCGGGGGGCCCATACAATGAGCAGTTCTTC. Translation gives CAWGAGGPYNEQFF.

This chain joins TRBV28 and TRBJ1-2, with D uncertain. CDR3 length equals 14 residues. The ends were cut back, 7 bases at V and 4 bases at J, with 16 bases in the middle. Germline loops: CDR1 MDHEN, CDR2 SYDVKM. The CDR3 reads CASTPGRQTYGYTF. CDR3 DNA: TGTGCCAGCACCCCGGGTAGGCAAACCTATGGCTACACCTTC.

This chain connects TRBV5-1 to TRBJ1-6; D uncertain. The CDR3 contains 16 residues. Trimming took off 0 bases at V and 6 bases at J, with 13 bases between the two ends. CDR1 and CDR2 from the germline V gene are SGHRS and YFSETQ. Here the CDR3 DNA reads TGCGCCAGCAGCTTGGGAATTTCGGGAAGTAATTCACCCCTCCACTTT. It codes for CASSLGISGSNSPLHF.

The chain carries TRBV4-3 and TRBJ2-6, with D unresolved. V shed 2 bases and J shed 2 bases, with 7 bases lying between them. The CDR3 spans 15 residues. In germline, CDR1 is LGHNA, CDR2 YSLEER. CDR3 nucleotide sequence: TGCGCCAGCAGCCAATTTCCTACTGGGGCCAACGTCCTGACTTTC. Translation gives CASSQFPTGANVLTF.

The chain combines TRBV5-1 with TRBJ2-1; D is unclear. The CDR3 spans 11 residues. The germline gives CDR1 SGHRS, CDR2 YFSETQ. Trimming removed 5 bases from V and 10 bases from J, with 10 bases in between. Here the CDR3 reads CASRLVMEQFF. CDR3 DNA sequence: TGCGCCAGCAGGCTTGTCATGGAGCAGTTCTTC.

This clone was picked up one time. This chain connects TRBV6-5 to TRBJ2-7, with 7 bases aligning to TRBD1. With V trimmed by 4 bases and J by 8 bases, 11 bases remained unmatched. Germline V lookup: CDR1 MNHEY, CDR2 SVGAGI. CDR3 length: 14 amino acids. The CDR3 nucleotides read TGTGCCAGCAGTTCCGGGACAGCTCTTACGAAGCAGTACTTC. This gives the protein CASSSGTALTKQYF.